These 11 T cell receptor beta chains originate from one sample sequenced in a study of glioma-infiltrating T cells. Using RNA template, CDR3s of TCR alpha and beta were amplified with iRepertoire arm-PCR. One entry per CDR3 protein, called by TCRdb with MiXCR from the multiplex PCR reads. Of around 350,000 distinct CDR3 sequences listed, around 38% are singletons. Material for sequencing was glioma tissue, nonneoplastic brain tissue, or PBMCs (not recorded which). The source of these receptors is a human donor with low-grade glioma or glioblastoma, undergoing nonglioma brain surgery, or in good health (not recorded which).

This clonotype was detected many times. The J gene is TRBJ1-3, the V gene TRBV4-2, with no clear D. This CDR3 contains 12 residues. V was pared by 3 bases and J by 7 bases, with 7 bases between. Germline assignment: CDR1 LGHNA and CDR2 YNFKEQ. The CDR3 protein is CASSQTPNTIYF. The CDR3, as DNA: TGTGCCAGCAGCCAGACCCCGAACACCATATATTTT.

The V gene is TRBV18, the J gene TRBJ2-3; D not certain. Germline values: CDR1 KGHSH, CDR2 LQKENI. V was trimmed by 2 bases and J by 0 bases, leaving 9 bases between them. This CDR3 region has 15 residues. This CDR3 reads CASSPRSRSTDTQYF. For the CDR3, the DNA is TGTGCCAGCTCACCAAGGTCCCGAAGCACAGATACGCAGTATTTT.

Of note for this clonotype: Possible read error: a much larger clone is one base away. This chain uses TRBV7-2 with TRBJ1-1; a possible D gene is TRBD1 (5 bases). CDR3 length equals 13 residues. V was trimmed by 9 bases and J by 9 bases, leaving 20 bases between them. CDR1 is SGHTA, CDR2 FQGNSA, per germline. For the CDR3, the DNA is TGTGCCAGTCGAAGGGGAGCAGGAACTAAAGCTTTCTTT. Its protein is CASRRGAGTKAFF. The entire variable domain, with the rest obtained from reference TRBV7-2 and TRBJ1-1, is as follows: GAGVSQSPSNKVTEKGKDVELRCDPISGHTALYWYRQSLGQGLEFLIYFQGNSAPDKSGLPSDRFSAERTGGSVSTLTIQRTQQEDSAVYLCASRRGAGTKAFFGQGTRLTVV.

In its sample, this clonotype was seen a few times. The genes are TRBV24-1 and TRBJ2-3; 8 bases fit TRBD1. The V segment lost 1 base and the J segment 4 bases; nucleotides outside the gene matches: 3. Germline lookup yields CDR1 KGHDR and CDR2 SFDVKD. This CDR3 has 15 residues. The CDR3 sequence: CATSDLGQGSDTQYF. In nucleotides, the CDR3 is TGTGCCACCAGTGATTTAGGACAGGGTTCAGATACGCAGTATTTT.

A note on this clonotype: An end of the junction differs from the germline gene, which may be a read error. The chain is built from TRBV20-1 and TRBJ2-7; tentatively, D is TRBD1 (5 bases). Germline loops: CDR1 DFQATT, CDR2 SNEGSKA (reference sequence). The CDR3 spans 15 residues. The CDR3 DNA reads as TGCATTGCTAGTGACGCAGACAGTTTTTCCTACGAGCAGTACTTC. Its translation: CIASDADSFSYEQYF.

This clonotype was seen only a few times. The rearrangement joins TRBV7-2 to TRBJ2-7, with 7 nucleotides matching TRBD1. Germline V gene sequence: CDR1 SGHTA, CDR2 FQGNSA. J was trimmed by 3 bases and V by 4 bases; bases with no gene match: 9. This CDR3 has 15 residues. The CDR3 spells CASSSPGTARYEQYF. In nucleotides, the CDR3 is TGTGCCAGCAGCTCCCCCGGGACAGCGCGCTACGAGCAGTACTTC.

This rearrangement joins TRBV18 to TRBJ2-2, with D unresolved. Germline V gives CDR1 KGHSH, CDR2 LQKENI. V was pared by 3 bases and J by 6 bases, with 8 bases between. The length of the CDR3 is 13 residues. CDR3 residues: CASSPLRPGELFF. Written as DNA, the CDR3 is TGTGCCAGCTCACCCCTGCGCCCCGGGGAGCTGTTTTTT.

This clonotype appeared a few times. The chain is built from TRBV6-2 or TRBV6-3 and TRBJ1-4; perhaps TRBD1 as D (5 bases). From germline, CDR1 is MNHEY and CDR2 SVGEGT. There are 14 residues in the CDR3. V was shortened by 4 bases and J by 7 bases, with 13 bases between the two germline ends. The CDR3 spells CASSLRGVGEKLFF. CDR3 in DNA: TGTGCCAGCAGTTTAAGAGGGGTCGGTGAAAAACTGTTTTTT.

J is TRBJ1-2 and V is TRBV6-1; 7 bases line up with TRBD1. V lost 10 bases to trimming and J lost 8 bases; unmatched junction nucleotides: 10. Germline V gives CDR1 MNHNS, CDR2 SASEGT. The CDR3 is 12 amino acids. The CDR3 is CAIRQGKGGYTF. CDR3 nucleotides: TGTGCCATCAGACAGGGTAAAGGAGGCTACACCTTC.

This chain uses TRBV10-2 with TRBJ2-1, with D possibly matching TRBD1 (6 bases). Germline lookup yields CDR1 WSHSY and CDR2 SAAADI. The CDR3 sequence is 13 residues long. The ends were cut back, 4 bases at V and 5 bases at J, with 9 bases in the middle. CDR3: CASSGDNNNEQFF. As DNA, the CDR3 is TGCGCCAGCAGTGGGGACAACAACAATGAGCAGTTCTTC.

This chain uses TRBV19 with TRBJ1-2; tentatively, D is TRBD1 (5 bases). Trimming left V 5 bases short and J 5 bases short, with 9 bases between. There are 12 residues in the CDR3. Germline lookup yields CDR1 LNHDA and CDR2 SQIVND (reference sequence). The CDR3 DNA is TGTGCCAGTAGTGATGACAGATATGGCTACACCTTC. It translates to CASSDDRYGYTF.